This is a list of T cell receptor beta chains from one sample in a study of CD8+ T cells in alopecia areata. The method was immunoSEQ multiplex PCR; TCRdb's version includes in-frame clones alone and lacks a portion of them. The data show 250,000 to 300,000 clones, 55% to 70% seen once. The material sequenced was CD4+ T cells sorted from blood, taken at week 24, from a patient treated with tofacitinib. The source is a human donor with alopecia areata. Each CDR3 is given with its conserved first and last residue. A D gene is named only where the DNA matches it firmly. Not all rows give a size; the values are once, few, many and, for expanded clones, a class.

NA	NA	TRBJ2-7	TRBV29-1	CSVGQGFIYEQYF	TGCAGCGTAGGGCAGGGATTCATCTACGAGCAGTACTTC
few	NA	TRBJ2-7	TRBV4-2	CASSQPGLYEQYF	TGTGCCAGCAGCCAACCAGGGCTCTACGAGCAGTACTTC
NA	TRBD1	TRBJ2-1	TRBV9	CASSERDRGDNEQFF	TGTGCCAGCAGCGAGAGGGACAGGGGCGACAATGAGCAGTTCTTC
few	NA	TRBJ1-1	TRBV6-6	CASRPDKNTEAFF	TGTGCCAGCAGACCGGACAAGAACACTGAAGCTTTCTTT
NA	NA	TRBJ2-6	TRBV29-1	CSVDRAGANVLTF	TGCAGCGTTGACAGGGCCGGGGCCAACGTCCTGACTTTC
NA	TRBD1	TRBJ1-2	TRBV2	CASSEEQGFGYTF	TGTGCCAGCAGTGAAGAACAGGGGTTTGGCTACACCTTC
NA	NA	TRBJ2-3	TRBV7-2	CASSRDTDTQYF	TGTGCCAGCAGCCGTGACACAGATACGCAGTATTTT
NA	NA	TRBJ2-7	TRBV6-5	CASSRDVSYEQYF	TGTGCCAGCAGTCGGGACGTCTCCTACGAGCAGTACTTC
few	NA	TRBJ1-2	TRBV6-5	CASSSTDSAWSYTF	TGTGCCAGCAGTTCTACCGACAGTGCCTGGAGCTACACCTTC
NA	TRBD1	TRBJ1-6	TRBV5-4	CASSLDRGFNSPLHF	TGTGCCAGCAGCTTGGACAGGGGGTTTAATTCACCCCTCCACTTT
few	NA	TRBJ2-1	TRBV30	CAWSVKSYGYNEQFF	TGTGCCTGGAGTGTAAAGTCGTACGGCTACAATGAGCAGTTCTTC
NA	NA	TRBJ2-3	TRBV19	CASSSKAGYTQYF	TGTGCCAGTAGTTCGAAAGCGGGTTATACGCAGTATTTT
NA	TRBD2	TRBJ2-5	TRBV30	CAWSEGTSQETQYF	TGTGCCTGGAGTGAAGGGACTAGCCAAGAGACCCAGTACTTC
NA	TRBD2	TRBJ2-1	TRBV4-2	CASSHTPGTSNEQFF	TGTGCCAGCAGCCATACTCCCGGGACTAGCAATGAGCAGTTCTTC
NA	TRBD1	TRBJ2-1	TRBV25-1	CASRNSGTVSEQFF	TGTGCCAGCAGGAACTCCGGGACAGTGAGTGAGCAGTTCTTC
NA	TRBD2	TRBJ2-3	TRBV30	CAFSHRGGEAGADTQYF	TGTGCCTTCTCCCATCGCGGGGGGGAGGCCGGGGCGGATACGCAGTATTTT
NA	NA	TRBJ2-3	TRBV30	CAWSVWDTQYF	TGTGCCTGGAGTGTCTGGGATACGCAGTATTTT
NA	TRBD1	TRBJ2-7	TRBV9	CASSIQGASVDEQYF	TGTGCCAGCAGCATACAGGGGGCGAGCGTTGACGAGCAGTACTTC
few	TRBD1	TRBJ1-2	TRBV4-1	CASTQGDRSNYGYTF	TGCGCCAGCACCCAGGGGGATCGATCTAACTATGGCTACACCTTC
NA	NA	TRBJ1-2	TRBV29-1	CSVVEGGTSGNYGYTF	TGCAGCGTGGTTGAAGGGGGGACCTCGGGTAACTATGGCTACACCTTC
few	TRBD2	TRBJ2-1	TRBV11-2	CASSFSGTSYNEQFF	TGTGCCAGCAGCTTTTCCGGGACTAGCTACAATGAGCAGTTCTTC
NA	NA	TRBJ1-2	TRBV4-2	CASSPTGLGYGYTF	TGTGCCAGCAGTCCCACAGGGCTGGGCTATGGCTACACCTTC
NA	NA	TRBJ1-1	TRBV28	CASSSRSLEAFF	TGTGCCAGCAGTTCCCGGAGCCTTGAAGCTTTCTTT
few	TRBD1	TRBJ1-1	TRBV7-2	CASSLVSGQLMNTEAFF	TGTGCCAGCAGCTTAGTTTCGGGACAGTTAATGAACACTGAAGCTTTCTTT
NA	NA	TRBJ2-7	TRBV29-1	CSVSDRAYEQYF	TGCAGCGTATCGGACAGAGCCTACGAGCAGTACTTC
NA	TRBD1	TRBJ2-3	TRBV30	CAWSGGQGSTDTQYF	TGTGCCTGGAGTGGGGGACAGGGGAGTACAGATACGCAGTATTTT
NA	NA	TRBJ2-2	TRBV6-5	CASNGGVATGELFF	TGTGCCAGCAATGGCGGGGTTGCGACCGGGGAGCTGTTTTTT
NA	NA	TRBJ1-1	TRBV28	CASHPTGSGTEAFF	TGTGCCAGCCATCCGACAGGTTCAGGCACTGAAGCTTTCTTT
NA	NA	TRBJ2-5	TRBV29-1	CSVPLEGGTQYF	TGCAGCGTTCCCCTAGAGGGGGGGACCCAGTACTTC
NA	NA	TRBJ2-7	TRBV29-1	CSARDFLAYEQYF	TGCAGCGCGCGGGATTTTTTGGCATACGAGCAGTACTTC
NA	NA	TRBJ1-5	TRBV9	CASSKGFHNQPQHF	TGTGCCAGCTCCAAAGGGTTCCACAATCAGCCCCAGCATTTT
NA	TRBD2	TRBJ2-1	TRBV19	CASSTSAQGYEQFF	TGTGCCAGTTCGACTAGCGCGCAAGGGTATGAGCAGTTCTTC
NA	TRBD1	TRBJ2-7	TRBV15	CATSRDRMSYEQYF	TGTGCCACCAGCCGGGACAGGATGTCCTACGAGCAGTACTTC
NA	NA	TRBJ2-7	TRBV30	CAWSVEGFSYEQYF	TGTGCCTGGAGTGTAGAAGGGTTCTCCTACGAGCAGTACTTC
NA	TRBD1	TRBJ1-5	TRBV7-8	CASSLDRGQKPQHF	TGTGCCAGCAGCTTAGACAGGGGACAGAAGCCCCAGCATTTT
NA	TRBD1	TRBJ2-7	TRBV18	CASSTRDRVLNEQYF	TGTGCCAGCTCAACCCGGGACAGGGTTCTGAACGAGCAGTACTTC
few	NA	TRBJ1-2	TRBV29-1	CSVEVNDGYTF	TGCAGCGTTGAAGTTAATGATGGCTACACCTTC
NA	TRBD1	TRBJ2-7	TRBV29-1	CSVGTTGFLTYEQYF	TGCAGCGTTGGTACGACAGGGTTTTTGACCTACGAGCAGTACTTC
once	NA	TRBJ1-1	TRBV30	CAWSVYTEAFF	TGTGCCTGGAGTGTCTACACTGAAGCTTTCTTT
NA	NA	TRBJ1-1	TRBV28	CASRASQGGAEAFF	TGTGCCAGCAGAGCCTCACAGGGTGGCGCTGAAGCTTTCTTT
NA	NA	TRBJ1-3	TRBV30	CAWSGSDSGNTIYF	TGTGCCTGGAGTGGGTCAGACTCTGGAAACACCATATATTTT
NA	TRBD1	TRBJ2-2	TRBV27	CASGSRDRGPGELFF	TGTGCCAGCGGAAGCCGGGACAGGGGTCCCGGGGAGCTGTTTTTT
NA	NA	TRBJ1-2	TRBV19	CASKVRRTGNYTF	TGTGCCAGTAAGGTCAGGCGGACGGGCAACTACACCTTC
NA	NA	TRBJ1-5	TRBV30	CAWSVGSNQPQHF	TGTGCCTGGAGTGTCGGCAGCAATCAGCCCCAGCATTTT
few	TRBD1	TRBJ2-3	TRBV4-3	CASGGTGRPDTQYF	TGCGCCAGCGGGGGGACAGGGCGCCCAGATACGCAGTATTTT
NA	NA	TRBJ1-6	TRBV7-2	CASSPRRESPLHF	TGTGCCAGCAGCCCTCGACGGGAGTCACCCCTCCACTTT
few	NA	TRBJ2-1	TRBV10-3	CAISDRDRTYNEQFF	TGTGCCATCAGTGACCGGGATAGGACTTACAATGAGCAGTTCTTC
NA	NA	TRBJ1-4	TRBV7-9	CASSTARGPNEKLFF	TGTGCCAGCAGCACCGCCCGAGGCCCTAATGAAAAACTGTTTTTT
NA	NA	TRBJ1-1	TRBV6-5	CASSRGPEAFF	TGTGCCAGCAGCCGCGGGCCTGAAGCTTTCTTT
NA	NA	TRBJ2-5	TRBV4-2	CASSQDMDPSSQETQYF	TGTGCCAGCAGCCAAGATATGGACCCCTCATCCCAAGAGACCCAGTACTTC
NA	NA	TRBJ1-1	TRBV18	CASSPFGQHSNNEAFF	TGTGCCAGCTCACCCTTTGGCCAACACTCTAATAATGAAGCTTTCTTT